One sample yielded the 31 T cell receptor beta chains listed below, sequenced in a study of blood T cells in healthy people across ages. A second PCR of 7 to 11 cycles used a sample-barcoded 5' primer and a J-beta primer mix. One entry per CDR3 protein results from TCRdb running MiXCR on the 5' RACE reads. The sample carries 750,000 to 950,000 distinct CDR3 sequences, under 35% recorded once. These data were likewise used in another study, on T cells of mothers and their children.

The sample taken for sequencing was blood. The receptors here all came from a woman in her forties in good health.

This clonotype was found many times. V gene TRBV10-3 combines with J gene TRBJ2-7; D remains unclear. This CDR3 has 12 residues. The V end was cut by 8 bases, the J end by 4 bases, with 12 bases between. From germline, CDR1 is ENHRY and CDR2 SYGVKD. The CDR3 DNA reads TGTGCCATCGGGGAACAGAATTACGAGCAGTACTTC. This translates into CAIGEQNYEQYF.

The chain employs TRBV12-3 or TRBV12-4 and TRBJ2-7, with D perhaps TRBD1 or TRBD2 (5 bases each). The CDR3 is 15 residues long. V gave up 7 bases and J gave up 3 bases, with 19 bases separating them. The CDR3 bases are TGTGCCAGCACCGTGGGGACGACGAGCAACTACGAGCAGTACTTC. Its translation: CASTVGTTSNYEQYF.

CDR3 sequence: CASSLSGTVDNEQFF. The CDR3 bases are TGTGCCAGCAGCTTATCCGGGACAGTGGACAATGAGCAGTTCTTC. V and J are TRBV7-2 and TRBJ2-1, with 7 positions matching TRBD1. Germline lookup yields CDR1 SGHTA and CDR2 FQGNSA. Losses at the gene ends were 2 bases for V and 5 bases for J; bases not matched to a gene: 6. CDR3 length equals 15 residues.

This chain joins TRBV5-1 and TRBJ2-1; D possibly corresponds to TRBD2 (5 bases). In germline, CDR1 is SGHRS, CDR2 YFSETQ. Trimming stripped 9 bases from V and 0 bases from J, with 16 bases between. The CDR3 length is 15 residues. CDR3 region: CANNSGWDSYNEQFF. CDR3 bases: TGCGCCAACAACTCGGGGTGGGACTCCTACAATGAGCAGTTCTTC.

This chain uses TRBV27 with TRBJ2-4, with 8 positions matching TRBD2. The V segment lost 4 bases and the J segment 12 bases; nucleotides outside the gene matches: 11. CDR3 size: 14 residues. Germline assignment: CDR1 MNHEY and CDR2 SMNVEV (reference sequence). CDR3 amino acids: CASSSTGGPYTQYF. The DNA of the CDR3 is TGTGCCAGCAGTTCGACGGGGGGGCCTTACACTCAGTACTTC.

The rearrangement joins TRBV10-3 to TRBJ2-7; D remains unclear. The germline V gene encodes CDR1 ENHRY and CDR2 SYGVKD. Trimming left V 4 bases short and J 4 bases short, with 23 bases between. The CDR3 consists of 17 residues. The CDR3 sequence: CAISASGETDLLYEQYF. CDR3 nucleotides: TGTGCCATCAGTGCATCCGGCGAGACGGACCTCCTTTACGAGCAGTACTTC.

A remark on this clonotype: The junction does not match germline at one end; this may be a read error. This rearrangement joins TRBV13 to TRBJ2-3; either TRBD1 or TRBD2 may fit D (5 bases each). The CDR3 is 13 residues long. Germline V gives CDR1 PRHDT, CDR2 FYEKMQ (reference sequence). CDR3 bases: TGTACCAGCAGCCGGGACAGCACAGATACGCAGTATTTT. It yields the protein CTSSRDSTDTQYF.

This chain uses TRBV28 with TRBJ1-2, with 9 bases lining up with TRBD1. CDR3 size: 13 residues. Germline V gives CDR1 MDHEN, CDR2 SYDVKM. V shed 8 bases and J 8 bases; nucleotides not matched to a gene: 9. DNA of the CDR3: TGTGCCAGCGAGATACAGGGGGCGTGGGGCTACACCTTC. Its translation is CASEIQGAWGYTF.

This chain joins TRBV7-3 and TRBJ2-2; D is undetermined. Germline CDR1 SGHTA, CDR2 FQGTGA. Between the trimmed V and J ends, which lost 6 bases and 1 base, there was a span of 15 bases. The CDR3 runs to 16 residues. The CDR3 loop is CASSPPRAGNTGELFF. The CDR3 nucleotides are TGTGCCAGCAGTCCCCCCCGGGCAGGGAACACCGGGGAGCTGTTTTTT.

The sample holds many counts of this clonotype. The V gene is TRBV5-1, the J gene TRBJ2-7; 10 bases fit TRBD2. The V segment lost 2 bases and the J segment 3 bases; nucleotides outside the gene matches: 5. Germline values: CDR1 SGHRS, CDR2 YFSETQ. The CDR3 has 15 amino acids. This chain's CDR3 is CASSFLAGAYYEQYF. DNA for the CDR3: TGCGCCAGCAGCTTTCTAGCGGGGGCCTACTACGAGCAGTACTTC.

This clonotype was detected many times. V gene TRBV5-5 combines with J gene TRBJ2-5; weak D call: TRBD1 (5 bases). Trimming took off 4 bases at V and 4 bases at J, with 17 bases between the two ends. CDR1 is SGHKS, CDR2 YYEKEE, per germline (reference sequence). There are 15 residues in the CDR3. CDR3 nucleotides: TGTGCCAGCAGCGTGATAGGGGCGATTCGAGAGACCCAGTACTTC. Amino acid sequence: CASSVIGAIRETQYF.

This rearrangement joins TRBV25-1 to TRBJ1-4, with D uncertain. The V end lost 0 bases, the J end lost 7 bases, and 15 bases lay between the germline ends. The CDR3 runs 16 residues. Germline assignment: CDR1 MGHDK and CDR2 SYGVNS. In DNA form, the CDR3 reads TGTGCCAGCAGTGAATATGGGGTAGATGTTGGTGAAAAACTGTTTTTT. Protein sequence: CASSEYGVDVGEKLFF.

This clonotype came up a few times. The chain combines TRBV7-8 with TRBJ1-4; 7 positions agree with TRBD1. There are 15 residues in the CDR3. The germline CDR1 and CDR2 sequences are SGHVS and FQNEAQ. The ends lost 5 bases at V and 7 bases at J; junction bases unmatched: 10. The CDR3 region has the DNA TGTGCCAGCAGCCGAGACAGGGCTTCTCTTGAAAAACTGTTTTTT. It is translated as CASSRDRASLEKLFF.

A word on this clonotype: The junction and the germline gene differ at one end; a read error may be behind it. This chain uses TRBV28 with TRBJ2-1; perhaps TRBD1 as D (6 bases). CDR1 is MDHEN, CDR2 SYDVKM, per germline. This CDR3 has 15 residues. The CDR3 nucleotides read TGTGTCAGCAGACCTGACAGGCTCTCCTACAATGAGCAGTTCTTC. Translating it yields CVSRPDRLSYNEQFF.

The chain recombines TRBV27 with TRBJ1-2; no clear D gene. This CDR3 has 13 residues. Germline CDR1 MNHEY, CDR2 SMNVEV (reference sequence). The V end was cut by 1 base, the J end by 8 bases, with 11 bases between. The CDR3 DNA reads TGTGCCAGCAGTTTATATGACGGAGGGGGCTACACCTTC. This sequence encodes CASSLYDGGGYTF.

The V gene is TRBV28, the J gene TRBJ2-3; 7 nucleotides match TRBD2. From germline, CDR1 is MDHEN and CDR2 SYDVKM. There are 15 residues in the CDR3. V lost 4 bases, J lost 1 base, and 5 bases stayed unmatched. The CDR3 bases are TGTGCCAGCAGTTCCAGCGGGGTTCGCACAGATACGCAGTATTTT. Its protein is CASSSSGVRTDTQYF.

CDR3 sequence (DNA): TGTGCCACTTCTAGCGGGACGGACACTGAAGCTTTCTTT. This gives the protein CATSSGTDTEAFF. The chain employs TRBV24-1 and TRBJ1-1; weak D call: TRBD1 (5 bases). The CDR3 is 13 amino acids. The V gene's germline CDR1 is KGHDR and CDR2 SFDVKD. The germline V and J ends were trimmed by 10 bases and 3 bases, with 14 bases remaining between them.

The chain links TRBV9 to TRBJ1-2, with D hard to call. Germline CDR1 is SGDLS and CDR2 is YYNGEE. Trimming removed 0 bases from V and 0 bases from J, with 9 bases in between. The CDR3 has 15 residues. In nucleotides, the CDR3 is TGTGCCAGCAGCGTAGGACTCAACTCTAACTATGGCTACACCTTC. The encoded protein is CASSVGLNSNYGYTF.

This clonotype was detected many times. V and J are TRBV7-2 and TRBJ1-1; 8 nucleotides line up with TRBD1. The germline V gene encodes CDR1 SGHTA and CDR2 FQGNSA. V lost 6 bases and J lost 5; bases outside the gene matches: 8. This CDR3 region has 14 residues. The CDR3 reads CASREYRGETEAFF. CDR3 DNA sequence: TGTGCCAGCAGGGAATACAGGGGGGAGACTGAAGCTTTCTTT.

In its sample, this clonotype was seen a few times. CDR3 coding DNA: TGTGCCAGCAGCCTTCTCCAAGGTATCCAGCATTTT. This encodes CASSLLQGIQHF. The chain links TRBV28 to TRBJ1-5, with unresolved D. The V and J ends lost 6 bases and 12 bases respectively, with 15 bases between them. The germline CDR1 and CDR2 sequences are MDHEN and SYDVKM. This CDR3 spans 12 amino acids.

J is TRBJ2-1 and V is TRBV29-1; weak D call: TRBD2 (7 bases). V was pared by 5 bases and J by 0 bases, with 17 bases between. CDR3 length: 16 residues. Germline V CDR1 and CDR2: SQVTM, ANQGSEA. The CDR3 nucleotides are TGCAGCGTTCTTCGCGGGGGCCTGAGCTCCTACAATGAGCAGTTCTTC. Its protein is CSVLRGGLSSYNEQFF.

Remarks on this clonotype: A much larger clone lies one base from this, so it may be a read error. The rearrangement uses TRBV29-1 and TRBJ2-3; D assignment may be TRBD1 or TRBD2 (6 bases each). Germline lookup yields CDR1 SQVTM and CDR2 ANQGSEA. Trimming cost V 6 bases and J 6 bases, with 10 bases left between them. This CDR3 is 11 amino acids long. The CDR3 DNA reads as TGCAGCGTAAAAGGGGGGGATACGCAGTATTTT. Translating it yields CSVKGGDTQYF.

This rearrangement joins TRBV9 to TRBJ1-2; a weak D match, TRBD1 (6 bases). CDR1 and CDR2 (germline): SGDLS, YYNGEE. V was clipped by 4 bases and J by 7 bases, with 23 bases between them. The CDR3 runs to 16 residues. The CDR3 sequence: CASSHPQGVDSGGYTF. CDR3 bases: TGTGCCAGCAGCCACCCACAGGGAGTAGATAGTGGTGGCTACACCTTC.

This clonotype occurred many times. The rearrangement joins TRBV10-3 to TRBJ2-3; either TRBD1 or TRBD2 may supply D (5 bases each). The CDR3 has 13 amino acids. Trimming pared 6 bases from V and 4 bases from J, leaving 11 bases between. The germline gives CDR1 ENHRY, CDR2 SYGVKD. The CDR3 DNA reads TGTGCCATCAGAAGGGACGGCCCAGATACGCAGTATTTT. This codes for CAIRRDGPDTQYF.

About this clonotype itself: Compared with germline, one end of the junction differs, possibly owing to a read error. The chain employs TRBV11-2 and TRBJ2-1, with 12 bases identical to TRBD2. The CDR3 is 17 amino acids. CDR1 SGHAT and CDR2 FQNNGV come from the germline V gene. The CDR3 sequence: CASSPRLAGDSGNEQFF. The CDR3, as DNA: TGTGCCAGCAGCCCGCGACTAGCGGGGGACTCGGGGAATGAGCAGTTCTTT.

The chain employs TRBV12-3 or TRBV12-4 and TRBJ2-2; 7 bases are a match to TRBD2. CDR3 length: 16 residues. Trimming took 6 bases from V and 4 from J; bases not matched to a gene: 11. The CDR3 loop reads CASRTLAEDITGELFF. CDR3 nucleotide sequence: TGTGCCAGCAGGACCCTAGCGGAAGATATCACCGGGGAGCTGTTTTTT.

V usage is TRBV7-3 and J usage is TRBJ1-1; D is unresolved. The CDR3 runs to 16 residues. Trimming shortened V by 5 bases and J by 0 bases, and 16 bases separated the two germline ends. Germline CDR1 SGHTA, CDR2 FQGTGA. CDR3 residues: CASSPLERILNTEAFF. As DNA, the CDR3 is TGTGCCAGCAGCCCCCTGGAGAGAATATTGAACACTGAAGCTTTCTTT.

The table lists this clonotype with a few counts. CDR3 DNA sequence: TGTGCCAGCAGACCATATATTGACAGGGCCCGGAACACTGAAGCTTTCTTT. As protein: CASRPYIDRARNTEAFF. The chain has TRBV6-2 or TRBV6-3 and TRBJ1-1; 7 bases map to TRBD1. Germline-derived CDR1 and CDR2 are MNHEY and SVGEGT. Trimming at V came to 6 bases and at J to 1 base, leaving 14 bases not matched to a gene. This CDR3 comprises 17 residues.

V is TRBV20-1 and J is TRBJ1-4, with TRBD1 matching over 7 bases. The V gene's germline CDR1 is DFQATT and CDR2 SNEGSKA (reference sequence). The CDR3 has 12 amino acids. Germline trimming cut 4 bases from V and 8 bases from J; bases unmatched to any gene: 4. The CDR3 spells CSANGQAEKLFF. As DNA, the CDR3 is TGCAGTGCTAACGGACAGGCCGAAAAACTGTTTTTT.

This clonotype was seen a handful of times. This chain connects TRBV27 to TRBJ1-5; 8 nucleotides align to TRBD1. From germline, CDR1 is MNHEY and CDR2 SMNVEV (reference sequence). The V gene end was trimmed by 10 bases and the J gene end by 2 bases; junction bases not matched to a gene: 7. This CDR3 has 14 amino acids. CDR3 protein: CATSTGDGNQPQHF. In nucleotides, the CDR3 is TGTGCCACCTCGACAGGGGACGGCAATCAGCCCCAGCATTTT.

The J gene is TRBJ2-1, the V gene TRBV28; the D is unclear. From germline, CDR1 is MDHEN and CDR2 SYDVKM. Deletions cut 2 bases from V and 9 bases from J, with 5 bases between. The CDR3 has 11 residues. The CDR3 nucleotides read TGTGCCAGCAGTTTACGACGTGAGCAGTTCTTC. Protein product: CASSLRREQFF. Looking up the rest from reference TRBV28 and TRBJ2-1 gives the full variable domain: DVKVTQSSRYLVKRTGEKVFLECVQDMDHENMFWYRQDPGLGLRLIYFSYDVKMKEKGDIPEGYSVSREKKERFSLILESASTNQTSMYLCASSLRREQFFGPGTRLTVL.